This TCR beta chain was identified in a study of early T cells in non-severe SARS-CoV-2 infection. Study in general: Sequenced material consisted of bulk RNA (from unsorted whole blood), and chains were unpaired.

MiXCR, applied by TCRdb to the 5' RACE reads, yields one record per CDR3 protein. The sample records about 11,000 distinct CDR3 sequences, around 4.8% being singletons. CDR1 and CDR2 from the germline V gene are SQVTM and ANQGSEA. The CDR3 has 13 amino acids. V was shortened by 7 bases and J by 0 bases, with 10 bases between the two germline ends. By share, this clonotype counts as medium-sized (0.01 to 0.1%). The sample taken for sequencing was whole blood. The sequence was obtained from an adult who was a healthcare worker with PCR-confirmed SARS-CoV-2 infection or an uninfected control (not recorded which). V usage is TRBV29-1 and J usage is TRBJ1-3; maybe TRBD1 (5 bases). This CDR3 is CSGTLPSGNTIYF. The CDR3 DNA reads TGCAGCGGGACACTACCCTCTGGAAACACCATATATTTT. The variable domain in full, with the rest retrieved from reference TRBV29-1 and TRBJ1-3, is SAVISQKPSRDICQRGTSLTIQCQVDSQVTMMFWYRQQPGQSLTLIATANQGSEATYESGFVIDKFPISRPNLTFSTLTVSNMSPEDSSIYLCSGTLPSGNTIYFGEGSWLTVV.